The next 6 T cell receptor beta chains were all read from a single sample in a study of glioma-infiltrating T cells after dendritic cell vaccination. This table comes from immunoSEQ multiplex PCR, and its TCRdb copy is limited to in-frame clones, with some not included. This table holds around 89,000 clones, 85% to 90% found once. This specimen was blood, taken before dendritic cell vaccination. The source of these receptors is a human donor with glioblastoma.

This chain connects TRBV19 to TRBJ1-5; D is unresolved. Trimming pared 4 bases from V and 0 bases from J, leaving 16 bases between. Looked up from germline, CDR1 is LNHDA and CDR2 is SQIVND (reference sequence). The CDR3 extends over 17 amino acids. CDR3 protein: CASSTWSMENSNQPQHF. The DNA of the CDR3 is TGTGCCAGTAGTACCTGGAGTATGGAGAATAGCAATCAGCCCCAGCATTTT.

The V gene is TRBV5-1, the J gene TRBJ2-3, with D possibly TRBD2 on 5 matching bases. V lost 0 bases, J lost 4 bases, and 12 bases lay in between. The CDR3 extends over 15 amino acids. Germline lookup yields CDR1 SGHRS and CDR2 YFSETQ. The CDR3, as DNA: TGCGCCAGCAGCTTGGCCTTCGGGGTCGCAGATACGCAGTATTTT. Protein: CASSLAFGVADTQYF.

This rearrangement joins TRBV28 to TRBJ1-1; TRBD1 is a possible D gene (5 bases). This CDR3 is built from 15 residues. CDR1 is MDHEN, CDR2 SYDVKM, per germline. V was shortened by 6 bases and J by 1 base, with 15 bases between the two germline ends. The CDR3 bases are TGTGCCAGCAGCCTTGGGACTCTTCAGAACACTGAAGCTTTCTTT. Protein sequence: CASSLGTLQNTEAFF.

J is TRBJ1-4 and V is TRBV19, with D uncertain. This CDR3 has 12 residues. Per the germline V gene, CDR1 is LNHDA and CDR2 is SQIVND (reference sequence). Trimming took off 10 bases at V and 6 bases at J, with 12 bases between the two ends. Here the CDR3 DNA reads TGTGCCACCTCGCGCTCGTATGAAAAACTGTTTTTT. Protein product: CATSRSYEKLFF. The full variable domain, rest sourced from reference TRBV19 and TRBJ1-4, is DGGITQSPKYLFRKEGQNVTLSCEQNLNHDAMYWYRQDPGQGLRLIYYSQIVNDFQKGDIAEGYSVSREKKESFPLTVTSAQKNPTAFYLCATSRSYEKLFFGSGTQLSVL.

V gene TRBV18 combines with J gene TRBJ1-4, with no clear D. The germline gives CDR1 KGHSH, CDR2 LQKENI. The V end was cut by 2 bases, the J end by 3 bases, with 10 bases between. This CDR3 region has 15 residues. CDR3 region: CASSPAPRANEKLFF. CDR3 bases: TGTGCCAGCTCACCAGCGCCCCGAGCTAATGAAAAACTGTTTTTT.

The CDR3 region is CASSWGGQGNQPQHF. The CDR3, as DNA: TGTGCCAGCAGTTGGGGGGGACAGGGAAATCAGCCCCAGCATTTT. The J gene is TRBJ1-5, the V gene TRBV6-5, with TRBD1 identical over 9 bases. V shed 4 bases, J shed 4 bases, and the junction held 5 bases outside the gene matches. CDR1 and CDR2 from the germline V gene are MNHEY and SVGAGI. CDR3 length: 15 residues.